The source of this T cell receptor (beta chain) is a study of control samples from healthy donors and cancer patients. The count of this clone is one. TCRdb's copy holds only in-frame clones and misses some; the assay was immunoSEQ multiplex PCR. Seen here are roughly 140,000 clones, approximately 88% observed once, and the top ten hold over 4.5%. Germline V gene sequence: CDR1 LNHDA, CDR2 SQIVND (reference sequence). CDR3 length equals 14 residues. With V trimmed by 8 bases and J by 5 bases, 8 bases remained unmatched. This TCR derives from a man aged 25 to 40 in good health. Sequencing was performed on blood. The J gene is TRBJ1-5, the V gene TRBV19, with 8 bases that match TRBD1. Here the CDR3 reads CASSDRGVDQPQHF. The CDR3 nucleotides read TGTGCCAGTTCAGACAGGGGCGTTGATCAGCCCCAGCATTTT.